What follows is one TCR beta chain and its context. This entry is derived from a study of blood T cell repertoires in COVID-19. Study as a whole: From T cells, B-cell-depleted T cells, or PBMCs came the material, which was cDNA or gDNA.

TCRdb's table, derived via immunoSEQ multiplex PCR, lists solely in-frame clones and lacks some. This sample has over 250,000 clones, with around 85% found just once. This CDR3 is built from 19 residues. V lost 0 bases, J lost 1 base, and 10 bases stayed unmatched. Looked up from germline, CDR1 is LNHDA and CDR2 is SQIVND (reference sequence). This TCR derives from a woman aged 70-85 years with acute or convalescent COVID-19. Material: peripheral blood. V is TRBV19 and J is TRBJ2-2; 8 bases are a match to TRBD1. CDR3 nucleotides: TGTGCCAGTAGTATAGATATCCGCCGGGACAGGAAGAACACCGGGGAGCTGTTTTTT. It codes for CASSIDIRRDRKNTGELFF.